This T cell receptor (beta chain) originates from a study of Graves' ophthalmopathy and Graves' hyperthyroidism (dated by TCRdb to about 2018). A note on the overall study: Peripheral blood was collected at initial diagnosis, before any treatment. To tell Graves' ophthalmopathy apart from Graves' hyperthyroidism, and to predict which patients would progress to ophthalmopathy, the study relied on TCR beta repertoire signatures. In total, 135 blood samples were TCR-sequenced: some 43 ophthalmopathy, roughly 77 hyperthyroidism and approximately 17 hyperthyroidism-to-ophthalmopathy patients. A discovery set of 100 patients (more than 40 ophthalmopathy, 55 to 60 stable hyperthyroidism) was enrolled to explore V-J signatures distinguishing ophthalmopathy from hyperthyroidism. An independent validation cohort was composed of 18 to 20 hyperthyroidism patients and 17 patients who later progressed from hyperthyroidism to ophthalmopathy. T-cell repertoires of thyroid tissue and blood were compared in 5 or 6 hyperthyroidism patients. Following sampling, methimazole starting at 30 mg daily was administered to hyperthyroidism patients, and high-dose intravenous methylprednisolone was administered to ophthalmopathy patients.

The ophthalmopathy patients had moderately to severely active disease, with a Clinical Activity Score of 3 or higher, a NOSPECS grade of 4 or higher, and a disease duration of less than 3 months. Patients with other autoimmune diseases, uncontrolled infections, pregnancy or lactation were excluded from the study. Diagnosis relied on clinical symptoms, serum thyroxine, TRAb, thyroid ultrasound and orbital computed tomography. Using Ficoll-Paque density gradient centrifugation, PBMCs were isolated from approximately 11 ml of fresh peripheral blood. Total RNA was extracted with Trizol reagent and quality-checked on an Agilent 2100 Bioanalyzer. The research as a whole found: Ophthalmopathy was separated from stable hyperthyroidism by the 13-signature model with about 88% sensitivity and 81% to 84% specificity in cross-validation and with 80%/75% in the test set. Most of the expanded thyroid clonotypes with a frequency above 0.001 were also detected in blood, and it was suggested that the thyroid immune response may be reflected by blood repertoires. In validation, the model predicted ophthalmopathy progression with roughly 68% sensitivity and around 72% specificity; roughly 12 predicted patients were CT-confirmed with GO in a median of approximately 6.2 months. No statistical method was used to predetermine the sample size, and group allocation was not hidden from the investigators.

Inclusive of the bounding cysteine and phenylalanine, the CDR3 is 15 residues long. Only the CDR3 DNA stays, 45 bases, in frame from base 1. For CDR1 and CDR2, the germline V gene (reference sequence) lists GTSNPN and SVGIG. Trimming leaves V shorter by 1 base and J shorter by 1 base, with the junction holding 6 bases beyond the gene matches. For repertoire sequencing, the TCR beta CDR3 regions were amplified from RNA transcripts. HTBI primers and the Qiagen OneStep RT-PCR kit were used in a first-round RT-PCR, which was followed by a second-round multiplex PCR, size selection and purification. The libraries underwent paired-end sequencing with 100 bp reads on an Illumina HiSeq2000. Under the source paper's analysis protocol: SOAPnuke was used for read processing, and reads with adapters, uncalled bases, a mean Phred below 15, or no exact constant-primer or identifier match were discarded. COPE v1.2.5 was used to merge the high-quality paired reads. Unique nucleotide sequences were defined as clonotypes and aligned to IMGT TRB V, D and J references using MiTCR v1.1. Analysis was restricted to V-J combinations with a frequency above 0.0001, which covered about 99% of repertoires. For each V-J combination, a TCR clonal expansion and chaos score was defined as the ratio of F50 clonal expansion to chaos observed in the TCRdist matrix. Welch's t-statistics and random forest were used to narrow the features down to around twelve V-J combinations, which were then fed into a naive Bayes classifier. The Morisita-Horn index was used to measure how similar the thyroid and blood repertoires were. The public reads were reprocessed in TCRdb via fastp at Q25 and MiXCR, keeping in-frame beta chains. For every CDR3 protein sequence, its rows merge into one entry that carries the most common genes and DNA. The V and J calls shown here were made by TCRdb, not taken from the authors' results. This sample lists hundreds of thousands of distinct CDR3 sequences; roughly 41% were detected once. The top ten clones comprise 3% to 3.5% of the sample.

This clonotype was counted only a few times. Its specific antigen is unknown. The sample holds no much larger clone one base away, and base qualities are not on file. This chain is built from TRBV30 and TRBJ2-5, and TRBD1 aligns with 7 junction nucleotides. The source material was peripheral blood. The receptor was derived from an adult man with Graves' ophthalmopathy. The DNA reads as follows: TGTGCCTGGAGTGGCCGAGGGGGCTTCCAAGAGACCCAGTACTTC. Translated, this gives CAWSGRGGFQETQYF.